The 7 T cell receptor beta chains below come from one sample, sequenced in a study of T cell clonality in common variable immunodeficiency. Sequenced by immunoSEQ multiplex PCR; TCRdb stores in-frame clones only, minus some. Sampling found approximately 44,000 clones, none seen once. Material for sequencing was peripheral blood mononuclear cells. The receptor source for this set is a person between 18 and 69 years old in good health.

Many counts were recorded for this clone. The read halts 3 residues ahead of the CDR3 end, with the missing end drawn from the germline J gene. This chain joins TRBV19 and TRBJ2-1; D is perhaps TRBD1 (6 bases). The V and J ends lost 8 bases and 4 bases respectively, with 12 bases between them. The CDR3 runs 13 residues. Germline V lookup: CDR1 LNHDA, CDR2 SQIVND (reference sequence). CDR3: CASGRGGYNEQFF. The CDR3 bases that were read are TGTGCCAGTGGCAGGGGCGGGTACAATGAG.

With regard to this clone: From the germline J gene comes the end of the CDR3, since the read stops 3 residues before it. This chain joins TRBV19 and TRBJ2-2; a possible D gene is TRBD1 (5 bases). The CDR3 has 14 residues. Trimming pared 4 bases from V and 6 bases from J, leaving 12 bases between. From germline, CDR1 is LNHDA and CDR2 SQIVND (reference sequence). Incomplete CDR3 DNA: TGTGCCAGTAGTAAGGGGTTCGCAGCCGGGGAG. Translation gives CASSKGFAAGE. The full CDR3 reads CASSKGFAAGELFF. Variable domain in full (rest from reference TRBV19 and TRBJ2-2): DGGITQSPKYLFRKEGQNVTLSCEQNLNHDAMYWYRQDPGQGLRLIYYSQIVNDFQKGDIAEGYSVSREKKESFPLTVTSAQKNPTAFYLCASSKGFAAGELFFGEGSRLTVL.

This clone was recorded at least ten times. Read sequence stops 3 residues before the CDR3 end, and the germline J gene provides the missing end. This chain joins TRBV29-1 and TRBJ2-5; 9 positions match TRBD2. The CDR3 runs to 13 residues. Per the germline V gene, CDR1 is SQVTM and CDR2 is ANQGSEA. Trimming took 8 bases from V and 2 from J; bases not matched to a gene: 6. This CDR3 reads CSLQTSGQETQYF. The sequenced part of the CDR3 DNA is TGCAGCCTCCAAACTAGCGGGCAAGAGACC.

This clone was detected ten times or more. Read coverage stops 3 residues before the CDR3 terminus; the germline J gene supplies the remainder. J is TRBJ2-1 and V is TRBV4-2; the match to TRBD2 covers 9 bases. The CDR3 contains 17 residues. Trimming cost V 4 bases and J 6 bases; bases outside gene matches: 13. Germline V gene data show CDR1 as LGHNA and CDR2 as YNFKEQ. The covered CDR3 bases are TGTGCCAGCAGCCCGGGCATCAGGCGGGAGGGTATCAATGAG. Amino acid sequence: CASSPGIRREGINE. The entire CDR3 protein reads CASSPGIRREGINEQFF.

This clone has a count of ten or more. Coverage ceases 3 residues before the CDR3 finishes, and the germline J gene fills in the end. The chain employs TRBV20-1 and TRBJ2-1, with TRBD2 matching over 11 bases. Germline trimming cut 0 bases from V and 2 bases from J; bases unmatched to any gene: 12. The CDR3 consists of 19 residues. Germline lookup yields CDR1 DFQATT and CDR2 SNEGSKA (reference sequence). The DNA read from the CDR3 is TGCAGTGCTAGAGATTTTAAGATACTAGCGGGAGACACCTACAATGAG. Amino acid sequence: CSARDFKILAGDTYNE. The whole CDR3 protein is CSARDFKILAGDTYNEQFF.

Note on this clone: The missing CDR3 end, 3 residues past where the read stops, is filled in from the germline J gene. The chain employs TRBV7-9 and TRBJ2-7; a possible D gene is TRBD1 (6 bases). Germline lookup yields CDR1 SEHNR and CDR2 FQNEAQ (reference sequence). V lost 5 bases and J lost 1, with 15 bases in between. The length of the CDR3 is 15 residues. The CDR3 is CASSGGTPISYEQYF. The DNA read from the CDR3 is TGTGCCAGCAGCGGTGGGACACCGATATCCTACGAG.

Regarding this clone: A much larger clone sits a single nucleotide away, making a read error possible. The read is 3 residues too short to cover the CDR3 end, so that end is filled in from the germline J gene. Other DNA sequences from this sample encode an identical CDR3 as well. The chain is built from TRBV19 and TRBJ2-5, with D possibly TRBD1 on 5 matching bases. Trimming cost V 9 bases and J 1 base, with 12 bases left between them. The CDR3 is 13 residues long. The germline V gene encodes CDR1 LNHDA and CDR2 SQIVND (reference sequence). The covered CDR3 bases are TGTGCCAGCCAACCTCAGGGCCAAGAGACC. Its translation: CASQPQGQET. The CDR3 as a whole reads CASQPQGQETQYF.